This entry concerns a single TCR beta chain. The CDR3 has 13 residues. In germline, CDR1 is GTSNPN, CDR2 SVGIG (reference sequence). The V gene lost 3 bases and the J gene lost 6 bases, with 11 bases spanning the gap. This sample is drawn from a study of patients and donors after allogeneic stem cell transplantation. TCRdb reprocessed the RT-PCR reads via MiXCR and lists one record per CDR3 protein. In the table there are hundreds of thousands of distinct CDR3 sequences, roughly 17% of which are singletons. Sequences were obtained from blood, either unsorted or a sorted T cell fraction (not recorded which). The TCR sequence derives from a human donor who was either an allogeneic HSCT recipient or a stem cell or donor lymphocyte infusion donor (not recorded which). It is not recorded whose cells these are; they may come from a transplant donor. The chain recombines TRBV30 with TRBJ2-2, with D maybe TRBD2 (5 bases). The CDR3: CAWSVMEAGELFF. CDR3 nucleotide sequence: TGTGCCTGGAGCGTGATGGAGGCCGGGGAGCTGTTTTTT.